These 8 T cell receptor beta chains were sequenced from one sample in a study of metastatic and nonmetastatic thyroid tumors. TCRdb reanalyzed the PCR reads with MiXCR. The sample has 20,000 to 30,000 clones; roughly 13% are singletons. Ahead of thyroid surgery, no patient had received treatment of any kind. The material sequenced was blood. These receptor sequences come from a female donor with papillary thyroid cancer or a benign thyroid nodule (not recorded which). Some clones in this sample may be carry-over from other donors' samples.

This clone was observed a few times. The chain carries TRBV2 and TRBJ2-7; D is perhaps TRBD1 (5 bases). This CDR3 has 14 amino acids. V was shortened by 4 bases and J by 0 bases, with 10 bases between the two germline ends. The V gene's germline CDR1 is SNHLY and CDR2 FYNNEI. The CDR3 protein is CASSGGQSSYEQYF. The CDR3 DNA reads as TGTGCCAGCAGTGGTGGACAAAGCTCCTACGAGCAGTACTTC.

At least ten counts were recorded for this clone. J is TRBJ1-6 and V is TRBV20-1, with D possibly being TRBD1 (5 bases). This CDR3 is 14 amino acids long. Trimming stripped 6 bases from V and 6 bases from J, with 15 bases between. CDR1 and CDR2 (germline): DFQATT, SNEGSKA (reference sequence). The CDR3 loop is CSAPDPRGNSPLHF. CDR3 DNA sequence: TGCAGTGCGCCGGACCCGAGGGGTAATTCACCCCTCCACTTT.

V is TRBV11-2 and J is TRBJ1-6; no clear D gene. Germline CDR1 is SGHAT and CDR2 is FQNNGV. V gave up 5 bases and J gave up 4 bases, with 15 bases separating them. The CDR3 contains 16 residues. The CDR3 protein is CASSEEAFSYNSPLHF. As DNA, the CDR3 is TGTGCCAGCAGCGAAGAAGCCTTCTCGTATAATTCACCCCTCCACTTT.

V and J are TRBV6-1 and TRBJ2-1, with 12 nucleotides matching TRBD2. With 6 bases clipped from V and 9 bases from J, the junction kept 12 bases outside the gene matches. The CDR3 has 16 residues. The V gene's germline CDR1 is MNHNS and CDR2 SASEGT. Here the CDR3 reads CASRPRRTSGITEQFF. The CDR3 region has the DNA TGTGCCAGCAGGCCTCGTAGGACTAGCGGGATCACTGAGCAGTTCTTC.

The sample holds a few counts of this clone. A much bigger clone sits one base away, suggesting this may be a read error. The final CDR3 position lacks the conserved phenylalanine or tryptophan, pointing to a likely read error. The chain uses TRBV20-1 and TRBJ2-1; D possibly corresponds to TRBD2 (5 bases). Germline values: CDR1 DFQATT, CDR2 SNEGSKA (reference sequence). CDR3 length: 12 amino acids. The CDR3 DNA sequence: TGCAGTGCAAGAGCGGTTCGAGTGGAGCAGTTCCTC. Protein product: CSARAVRVEQFL.

This clone was seen ten or more times. The chain employs TRBV4-2 and TRBJ2-3; 14 positions agree with TRBD2. Germline lookup yields CDR1 LGHNA and CDR2 YNFKEQ. The J segment lost 0 bases and the V segment lost 1 base, leaving 3 bases of the junction unmatched. This CDR3 has 18 amino acids. CDR3: CASSQGLAGGPSTDTQYF. Here the CDR3 DNA reads TGTGCCAGCAGCCAAGGACTAGCGGGAGGGCCTAGCACAGATACGCAGTATTTT.

The chain has TRBV7-8 and TRBJ1-2; maybe TRBD1 (6 bases). Per the germline V gene, CDR1 is SGHVS and CDR2 is FQNEAQ. The CDR3 contains 14 residues. V was shortened by 4 bases and J by 2 bases, with 11 bases between the two germline ends. This chain's CDR3 is CASSWFTGNYGYTF. CDR3 nucleotide sequence: TGTGCCAGCAGCTGGTTCACAGGGAACTATGGCTACACCTTC.

This clone showed up many times. A much larger clone lies one base from this, so it may be a read error. The chain employs TRBV7-3 and TRBJ2-3; D is perhaps TRBD2 (7 bases). CDR1 SGHTA and CDR2 FQGTGA come from the germline V gene. This CDR3 contains 15 residues. Written as DNA, the CDR3 is TGTGCCAGCAGCTTAACTGGGGGGGCAACAGCTACGCAGTATTTT. It specifies CASSLTGGATATQYF.